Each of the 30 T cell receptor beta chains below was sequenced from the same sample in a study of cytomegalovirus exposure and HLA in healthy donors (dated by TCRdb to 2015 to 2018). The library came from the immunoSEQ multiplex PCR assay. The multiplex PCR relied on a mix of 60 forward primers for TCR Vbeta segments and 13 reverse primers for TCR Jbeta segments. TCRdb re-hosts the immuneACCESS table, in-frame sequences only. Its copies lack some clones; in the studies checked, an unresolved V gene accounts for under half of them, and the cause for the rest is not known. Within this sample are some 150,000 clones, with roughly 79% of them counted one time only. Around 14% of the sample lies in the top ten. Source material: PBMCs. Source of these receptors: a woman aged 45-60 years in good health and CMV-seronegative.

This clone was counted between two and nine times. The DNA of the CDR3 is TGTGCCAGCAGCTCCCGACTAGCGGGGGGGGGTGGGGCCAACGTCCTGACTTTC. Protein: CASSSRLAGGGGANVLTF. The chain couples TRBV9 to TRBJ2-6; 14 bases match TRBD2. The germline V gene has CDR1 SGDLS and CDR2 YYNGEE. After removal of 4 bases from V and 3 bases from J, the junction contained 6 bases not matched to a gene. The CDR3 loop spans 18 amino acids.

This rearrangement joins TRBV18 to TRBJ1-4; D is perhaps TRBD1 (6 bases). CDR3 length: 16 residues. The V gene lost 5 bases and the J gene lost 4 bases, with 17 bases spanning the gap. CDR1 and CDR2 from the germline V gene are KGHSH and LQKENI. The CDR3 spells CASSGGQRGINEKLFF. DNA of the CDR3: TGTGCCAGCTCAGGTGGACAGCGAGGGATTAATGAAAAACTGTTTTTT.

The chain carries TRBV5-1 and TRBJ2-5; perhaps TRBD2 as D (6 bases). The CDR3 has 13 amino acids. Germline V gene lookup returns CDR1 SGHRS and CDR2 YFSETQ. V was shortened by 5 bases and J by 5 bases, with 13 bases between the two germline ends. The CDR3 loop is CASSFSGTETQYF. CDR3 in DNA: TGCGCCAGCAGTTTTTCCGGGACTGAGACCCAGTACTTC.

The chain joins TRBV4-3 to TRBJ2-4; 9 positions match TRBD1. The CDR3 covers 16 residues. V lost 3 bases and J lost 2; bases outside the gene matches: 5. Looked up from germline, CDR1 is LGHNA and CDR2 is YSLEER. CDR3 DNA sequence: TGCGCCAGCAGCCAGGGCGGGACAGGGTCCAAAAACATTCAGTACTTC. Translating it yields CASSQGGTGSKNIQYF.

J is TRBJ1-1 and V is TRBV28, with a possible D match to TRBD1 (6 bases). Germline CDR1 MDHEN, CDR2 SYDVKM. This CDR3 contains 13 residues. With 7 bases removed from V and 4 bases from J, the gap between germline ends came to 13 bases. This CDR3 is CASTQGGGTEAFF. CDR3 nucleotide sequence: TGTGCCAGCACCCAAGGGGGGGGCACTGAAGCTTTCTTT.

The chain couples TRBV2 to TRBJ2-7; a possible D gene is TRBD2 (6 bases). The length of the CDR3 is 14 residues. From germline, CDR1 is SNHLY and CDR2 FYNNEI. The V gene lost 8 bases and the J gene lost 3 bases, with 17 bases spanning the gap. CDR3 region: CASGSPLAFYEQYF. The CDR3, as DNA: TGTGCCAGCGGGTCCCCGCTAGCGTTCTACGAGCAGTACTTC.

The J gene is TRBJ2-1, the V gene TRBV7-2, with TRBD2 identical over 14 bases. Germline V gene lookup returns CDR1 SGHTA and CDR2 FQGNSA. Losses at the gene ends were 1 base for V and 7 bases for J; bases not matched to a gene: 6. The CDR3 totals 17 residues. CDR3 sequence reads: CASSLEGTSGRVNEQFF. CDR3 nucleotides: TGTGCCAGCAGCTTAGAAGGGACTAGCGGGAGAGTAAATGAGCAGTTCTTC.

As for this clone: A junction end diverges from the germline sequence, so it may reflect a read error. The CDR3 DNA follows: TGTGCCAGCAGCGTAACCGGGACTTCCTACGAGCAGTACTTC. Protein sequence: CASSVTGTSYEQYF. The genes are TRBV7-3 and TRBJ2-7; maybe TRBD2 (6 bases). Germline V gene lookup returns CDR1 SGHTA and CDR2 FQGTGA. This CDR3 contains 14 residues.

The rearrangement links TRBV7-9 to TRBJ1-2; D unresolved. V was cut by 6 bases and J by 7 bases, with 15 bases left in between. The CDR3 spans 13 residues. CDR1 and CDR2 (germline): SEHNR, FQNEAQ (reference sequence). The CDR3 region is CASSSYLGGGYTF. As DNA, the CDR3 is TGTGCCAGCAGTTCCTACTTGGGAGGTGGCTACACCTTC.

CDR3 coding DNA: TGTGCCAGCAGCTGGGACATCCAGAACTATGGCTACACCTTC. This sequence encodes CASSWDIQNYGYTF. This sequence joins TRBV7-8 and TRBJ1-2, with D tentatively TRBD1 (6 bases). The CDR3 extends over 14 amino acids. V was cut by 4 bases and J by 2 bases, with 11 bases left in between. Germline V gene data show CDR1 as SGHVS and CDR2 as FQNEAQ.

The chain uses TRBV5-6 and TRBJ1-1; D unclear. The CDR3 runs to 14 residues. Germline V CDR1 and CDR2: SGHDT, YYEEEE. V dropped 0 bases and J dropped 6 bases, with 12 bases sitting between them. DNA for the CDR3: TGTGCCAGCAGCTTGGCCGGAGACCTAGCTGAAGCTTTCTTT. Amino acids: CASSLAGDLAEAFF.

CDR3 bases: TGTGCCTGGAGCGTTACTCATGAAAAACTGTTTTTT. This encodes CAWSVTHEKLFF. This chain uses TRBV30 with TRBJ1-4; D gene unclear. Germline V gene lookup returns CDR1 GTSNPN and CDR2 SVGIG (reference sequence). Trimming took 3 bases from V and 6 from J, leaving 8 bases between them. This CDR3 comprises 12 residues.

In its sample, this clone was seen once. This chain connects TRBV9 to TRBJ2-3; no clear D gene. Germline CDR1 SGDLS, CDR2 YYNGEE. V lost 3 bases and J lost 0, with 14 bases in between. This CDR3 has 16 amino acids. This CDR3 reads CASSDSPTTSTDTQYF. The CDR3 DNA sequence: TGTGCCAGCAGCGATTCCCCGACAACTAGCACAGATACGCAGTATTTT.

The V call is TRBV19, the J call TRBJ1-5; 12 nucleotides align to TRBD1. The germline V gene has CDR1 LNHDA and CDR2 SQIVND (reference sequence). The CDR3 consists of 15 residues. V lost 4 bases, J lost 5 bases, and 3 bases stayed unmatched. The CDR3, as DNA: TGTGCCAGTAGTACCCGGGACAGGGGGCATCAGCCCCAGCATTTT. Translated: CASSTRDRGHQPQHF.

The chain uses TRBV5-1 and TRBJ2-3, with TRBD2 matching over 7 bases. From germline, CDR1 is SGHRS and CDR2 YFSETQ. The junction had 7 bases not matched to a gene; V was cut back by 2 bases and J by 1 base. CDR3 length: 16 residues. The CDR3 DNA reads TGCGCCAGCAGCTTTCGGCTCGCGGGAGGCACAGATACGCAGTATTTT. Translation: CASSFRLAGGTDTQYF. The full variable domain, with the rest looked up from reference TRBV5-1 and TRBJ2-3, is KAGVTQTPRYLIKTRGQQVTLSCSPISGHRSVSWYQQTPGQGLQFLFEYFSETQRNKGNFPGRFSGRQFSNSRSEMNVSTLELGDSALYLCASSFRLAGGTDTQYFGPGTRLTVL.

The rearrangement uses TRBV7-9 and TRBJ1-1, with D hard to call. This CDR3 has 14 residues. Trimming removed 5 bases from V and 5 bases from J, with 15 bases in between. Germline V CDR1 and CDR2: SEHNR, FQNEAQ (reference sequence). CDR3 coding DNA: TGTGCCAGCAGCCAACCACCAGGTCGAACTGAAGCTTTCTTT. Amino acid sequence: CASSQPPGRTEAFF. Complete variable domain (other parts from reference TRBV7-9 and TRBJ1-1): DTGVSQNPRHKITKRGQNVTFRCDPISEHNRLYWYRQTLGQGPEFLTYFQNEAQLEKSRLLSDRFSAERPKGSFSTLEIQRTEQGDSAMYLCASSQPPGRTEAFFGQGTRLTVV.

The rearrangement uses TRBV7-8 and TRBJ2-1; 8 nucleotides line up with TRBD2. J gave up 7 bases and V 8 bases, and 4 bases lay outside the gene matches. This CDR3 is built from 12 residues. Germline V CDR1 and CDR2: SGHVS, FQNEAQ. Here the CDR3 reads CASLAGLNEQFF. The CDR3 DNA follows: TGTGCCAGCCTAGCGGGTCTAAATGAGCAGTTCTTC.

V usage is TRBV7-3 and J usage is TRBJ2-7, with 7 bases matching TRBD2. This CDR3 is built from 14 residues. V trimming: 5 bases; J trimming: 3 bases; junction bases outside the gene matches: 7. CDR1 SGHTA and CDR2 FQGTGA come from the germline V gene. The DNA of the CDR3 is TGTGCCAGCAGCCCCGGACTAGAAAACTACGAGCAGTACTTC. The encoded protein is CASSPGLENYEQYF.

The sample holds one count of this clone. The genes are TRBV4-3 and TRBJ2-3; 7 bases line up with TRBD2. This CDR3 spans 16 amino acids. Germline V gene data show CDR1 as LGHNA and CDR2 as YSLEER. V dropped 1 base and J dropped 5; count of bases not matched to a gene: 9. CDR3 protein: CASSQALREVGDTQYF. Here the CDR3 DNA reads TGCGCCAGCAGCCAAGCTCTACGGGAGGTAGGAGATACGCAGTATTTT.

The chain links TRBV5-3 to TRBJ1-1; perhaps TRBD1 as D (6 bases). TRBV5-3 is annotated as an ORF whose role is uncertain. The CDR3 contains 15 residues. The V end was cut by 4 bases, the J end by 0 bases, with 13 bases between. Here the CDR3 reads CARSPRTAMNTEAFF. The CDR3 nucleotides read TGTGCCAGAAGCCCCCGGACAGCCATGAACACTGAAGCTTTCTTT.

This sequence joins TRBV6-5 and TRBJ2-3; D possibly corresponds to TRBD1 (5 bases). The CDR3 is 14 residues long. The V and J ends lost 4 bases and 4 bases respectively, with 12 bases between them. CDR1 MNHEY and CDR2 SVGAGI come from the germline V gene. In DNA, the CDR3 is TGTGCCAGCAGTTTGTTCCAGGGCCCAGATACGCAGTATTTT. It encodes CASSLFQGPDTQYF.

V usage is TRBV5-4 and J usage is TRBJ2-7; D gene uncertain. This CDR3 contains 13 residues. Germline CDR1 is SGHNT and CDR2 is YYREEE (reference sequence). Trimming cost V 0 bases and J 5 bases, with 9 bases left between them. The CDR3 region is CASSLAPGNEQYF. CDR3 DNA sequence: TGTGCCAGCAGCTTGGCTCCCGGTAACGAGCAGTACTTC.

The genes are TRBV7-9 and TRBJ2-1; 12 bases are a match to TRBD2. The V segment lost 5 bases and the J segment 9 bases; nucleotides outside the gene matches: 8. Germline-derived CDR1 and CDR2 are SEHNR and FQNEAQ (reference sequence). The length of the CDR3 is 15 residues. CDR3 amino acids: CASSGSSGGASEQFF. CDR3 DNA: TGTGCCAGCAGCGGGTCTAGCGGGGGGGCAAGTGAGCAGTTCTTC.

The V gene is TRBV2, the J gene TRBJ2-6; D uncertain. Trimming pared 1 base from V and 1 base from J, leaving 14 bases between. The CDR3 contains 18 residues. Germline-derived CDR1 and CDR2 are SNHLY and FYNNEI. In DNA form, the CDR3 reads TGTGCCAGCAGTGAAGTTACAGTCGGCCGTTCTGGGGCCAACGTCCTGACTTTC. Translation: CASSEVTVGRSGANVLTF.

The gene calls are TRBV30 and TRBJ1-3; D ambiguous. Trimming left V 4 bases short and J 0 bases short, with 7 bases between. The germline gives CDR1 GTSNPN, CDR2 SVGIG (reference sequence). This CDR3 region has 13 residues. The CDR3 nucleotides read TGTGCCTGGAAGCTCGGCTCTGGAAACACCATATATTTT. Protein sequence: CAWKLGSGNTIYF.

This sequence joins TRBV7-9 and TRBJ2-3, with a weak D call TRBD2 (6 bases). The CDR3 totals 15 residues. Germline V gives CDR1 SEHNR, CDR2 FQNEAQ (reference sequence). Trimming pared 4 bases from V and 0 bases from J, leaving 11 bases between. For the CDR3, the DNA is TGTGCCAGCAGCTCGGGTGGGGGGAGCACAGATACGCAGTATTTT. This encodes CASSSGGGSTDTQYF. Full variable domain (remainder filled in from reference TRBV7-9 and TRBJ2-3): DTGVSQNPRHKITKRGQNVTFRCDPISEHNRLYWYRQTLGQGPEFLTYFQNEAQLEKSRLLSDRFSAERPKGSFSTLEIQRTEQGDSAMYLCASSSGGGSTDTQYFGPGTRLTVL.

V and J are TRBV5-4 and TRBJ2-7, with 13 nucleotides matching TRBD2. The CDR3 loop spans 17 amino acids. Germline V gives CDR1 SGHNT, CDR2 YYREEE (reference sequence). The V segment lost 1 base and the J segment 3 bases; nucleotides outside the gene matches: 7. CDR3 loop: CASSLNRGLAGSYEQYF. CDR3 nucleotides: TGTGCCAGCAGCTTGAACAGGGGACTAGCGGGGAGCTACGAGCAGTACTTC.

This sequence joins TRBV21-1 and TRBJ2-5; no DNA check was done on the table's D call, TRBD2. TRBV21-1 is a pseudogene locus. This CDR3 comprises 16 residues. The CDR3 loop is CASSCTSGRLVGTQYF. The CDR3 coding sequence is TGTGCCAGCAGCTGTACTAGCGGGAGATTAGTTGGGACCCAGTACTTC.

For the CDR3, the DNA is TGTGCCAGCAACATCCAGCAGGGTCCGCGCGAGCAGTACTTC. This sequence encodes CASNIQQGPREQYF. The chain joins TRBV28 to TRBJ2-7; D is possibly TRBD1 (5 bases). The CDR3 spans 14 residues. Trimming removed 7 bases from V and 6 bases from J, with 19 bases in between. Per germline, CDR1 MDHEN and CDR2 SYDVKM.

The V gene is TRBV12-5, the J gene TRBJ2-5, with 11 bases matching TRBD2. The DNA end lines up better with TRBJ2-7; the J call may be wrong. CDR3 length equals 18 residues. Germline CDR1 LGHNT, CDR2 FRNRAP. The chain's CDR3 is CASGLGVIAGGLPYEQYF. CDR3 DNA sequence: TGTGCTAGTGGTTTGGGTGTGATAGCGGGGGGGCTTCCCTACGAGCAGTACTTC.